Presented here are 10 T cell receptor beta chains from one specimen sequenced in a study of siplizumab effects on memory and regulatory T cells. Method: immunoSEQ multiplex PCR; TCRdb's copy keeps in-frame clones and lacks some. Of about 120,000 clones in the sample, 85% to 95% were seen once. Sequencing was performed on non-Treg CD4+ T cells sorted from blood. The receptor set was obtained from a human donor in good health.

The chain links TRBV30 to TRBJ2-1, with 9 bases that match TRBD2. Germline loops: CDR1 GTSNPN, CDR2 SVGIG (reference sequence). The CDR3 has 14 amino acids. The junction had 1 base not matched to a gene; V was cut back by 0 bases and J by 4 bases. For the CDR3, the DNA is TGTGCCTGGAGTGTTGCGGGGGGGTACAATGAGCAGTTCTTC. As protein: CAWSVAGGYNEQFF.

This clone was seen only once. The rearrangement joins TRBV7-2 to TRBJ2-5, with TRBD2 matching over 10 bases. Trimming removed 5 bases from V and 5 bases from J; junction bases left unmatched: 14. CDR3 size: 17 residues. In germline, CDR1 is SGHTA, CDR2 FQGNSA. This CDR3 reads CASSPGWASGGAETQYF. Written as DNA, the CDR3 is TGTGCCAGCAGCCCAGGCTGGGCTAGCGGGGGTGCGGAGACCCAGTACTTC.

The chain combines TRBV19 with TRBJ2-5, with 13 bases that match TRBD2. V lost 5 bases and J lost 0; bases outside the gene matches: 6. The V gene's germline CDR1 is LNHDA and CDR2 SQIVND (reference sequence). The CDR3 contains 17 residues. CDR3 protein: CASSRTSGGSYQETQYF. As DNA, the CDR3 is TGTGCCAGTAGTCGGACTAGCGGGGGATCGTACCAAGAGACCCAGTACTTC.

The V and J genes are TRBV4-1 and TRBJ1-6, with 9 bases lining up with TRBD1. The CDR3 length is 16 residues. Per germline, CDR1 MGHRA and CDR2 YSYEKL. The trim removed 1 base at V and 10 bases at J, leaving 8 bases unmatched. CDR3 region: CASSQAWTGDESPLHF. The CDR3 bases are TGCGCCAGCAGCCAAGCCTGGACAGGGGATGAATCACCCCTCCACTTT.

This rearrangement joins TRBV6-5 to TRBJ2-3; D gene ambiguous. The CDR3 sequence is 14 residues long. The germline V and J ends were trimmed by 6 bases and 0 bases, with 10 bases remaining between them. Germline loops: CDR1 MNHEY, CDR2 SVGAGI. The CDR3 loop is CASRGLHSTDTQYF. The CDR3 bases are TGTGCCAGCAGGGGCCTTCATAGCACAGATACGCAGTATTTT.

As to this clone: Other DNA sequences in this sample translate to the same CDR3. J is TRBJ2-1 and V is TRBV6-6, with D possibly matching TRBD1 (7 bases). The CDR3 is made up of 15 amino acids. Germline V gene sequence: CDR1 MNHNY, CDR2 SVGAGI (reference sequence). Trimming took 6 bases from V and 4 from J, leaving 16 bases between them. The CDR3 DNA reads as TGTGCCAGCAGGCGGGACAGAGGCGAATACAATGAGCAGTTCTTC. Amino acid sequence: CASRRDRGEYNEQFF.

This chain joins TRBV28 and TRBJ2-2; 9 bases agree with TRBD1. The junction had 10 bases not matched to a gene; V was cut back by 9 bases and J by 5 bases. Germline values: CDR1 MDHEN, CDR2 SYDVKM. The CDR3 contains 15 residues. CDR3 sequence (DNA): TGTGCCAGTCAAACGACAGGGGGGAGGACCGGGGAGCTGTTTTTT. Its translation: CASQTTGGRTGELFF. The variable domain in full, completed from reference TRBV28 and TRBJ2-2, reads DVKVTQSSRYLVKRTGEKVFLECVQDMDHENMFWYRQDPGLGLRLIYFSYDVKMKEKGDIPEGYSVSREKKERFSLILESASTNQTSMYLCASQTTGGRTGELFFGEGSRLTVL.

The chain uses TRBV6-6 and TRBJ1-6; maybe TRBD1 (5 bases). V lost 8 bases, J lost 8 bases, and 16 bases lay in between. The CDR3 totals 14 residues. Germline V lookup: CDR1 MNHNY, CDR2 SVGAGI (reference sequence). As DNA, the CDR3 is TGTGCCAGCCGATCCGGGGGGGATCATTCACCCCTCCACTTT. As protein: CASRSGGDHSPLHF.

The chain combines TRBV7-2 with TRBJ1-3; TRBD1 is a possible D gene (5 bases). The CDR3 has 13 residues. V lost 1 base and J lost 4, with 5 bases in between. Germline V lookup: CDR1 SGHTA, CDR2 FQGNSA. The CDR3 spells CASSLEGGNTIYF. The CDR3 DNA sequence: TGTGCCAGCAGCTTAGAGGGGGGAAACACCATATATTTT.

The CDR3 loop is CASSGTGATNEKLFF. The CDR3 bases are TGTGCCAGCAGTGGGACTGGTGCAACTAATGAAAAACTGTTTTTT. This chain links TRBV28 with TRBJ1-4; D may be TRBD1 (5 bases). This CDR3 has 15 amino acids. Germline-derived CDR1 and CDR2 are MDHEN and SYDVKM. V gave up 5 bases and J gave up 0 bases, with 10 bases separating them.